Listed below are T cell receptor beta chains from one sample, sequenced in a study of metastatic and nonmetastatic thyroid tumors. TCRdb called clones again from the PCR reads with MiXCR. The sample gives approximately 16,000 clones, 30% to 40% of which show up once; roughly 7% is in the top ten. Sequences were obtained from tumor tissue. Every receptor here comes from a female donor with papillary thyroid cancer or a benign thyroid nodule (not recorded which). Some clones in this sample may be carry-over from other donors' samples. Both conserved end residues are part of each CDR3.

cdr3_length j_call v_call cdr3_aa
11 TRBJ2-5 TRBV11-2 CASSLGETQYF
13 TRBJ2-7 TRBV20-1 CSAQAGAPYEQYF
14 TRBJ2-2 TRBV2 CASAGQGVTGELFF
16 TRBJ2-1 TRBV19 CASSFRTGGSLDEQFF
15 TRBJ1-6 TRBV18 CASSLRTGGSSPLHF
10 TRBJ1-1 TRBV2 CARDNTEAFF
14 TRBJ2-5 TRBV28 CASSSTGTGETQYF
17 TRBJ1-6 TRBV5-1 CASRPDTAGSYNSPLHF
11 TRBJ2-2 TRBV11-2 CATRGTGELFF
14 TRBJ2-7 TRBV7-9 CASSPEGRSYEQYF
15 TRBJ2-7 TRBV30 CAWSVSGEPDYEQYF
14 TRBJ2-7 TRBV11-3 CASSLTYLGYEQYF
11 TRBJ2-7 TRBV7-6 CASSSGNEQYF
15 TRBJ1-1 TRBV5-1 CASSRGQGSNTEAFF